This T cell receptor beta chain is drawn from a study of T cell repertoires in cytomegalovirus infection. This clonotype was seen only a few times. The antigen is not known. TCRdb used MiXCR to reprocess the reads, holding one entry per CDR3 protein. The data hold about 110,000 distinct CDR3 sequences, with under 35% observed a single time. The germline V gene encodes CDR1 SGHAT and CDR2 FQDESV (reference sequence). The CDR3 length is 14 residues. Trimming left V 1 base short and J 8 bases short, with 12 bases between. This TCR came from a human donor in good health (CMV status not recorded). Some clones in this sample may be carry-over from other donors' samples. This rearrangement joins TRBV11-1 to TRBJ2-4; D ambiguous. The sample here was CD8+ T cells from cultured PBMCs, taken from culture after CMV antigen stimulation. The CDR3 DNA reads as TGTGCCAGCAGCTTAGATTTGACGGTGGACATTCAGTACTTC. Its protein product is CASSLDLTVDIQYF.